This T cell receptor beta chain was found in a study of T cell clones after liver transplantation. Study-level information: Immunosuppression withdrawal was tried within 2 years after liver transplantation in this trial. As an antigen-independent comparator, third-party-reactive TCRbeta sequences came from pre-transplant mixed lymphocyte reactions.

This CDR3 has 16 amino acids. V was cut by 3 bases and J by 4 bases, with 16 bases left in between. The germline V gene has CDR1 MDHEN and CDR2 SYDVKM. Sequenced by immunoSEQ multiplex PCR; TCRdb stores in-frame clones only, minus some. The sample includes roughly 72,000 clones, roughly 84% of them seen just once. This TCR was sampled from a human patient who received a liver transplant. Some of the T cells may derive from the graft donor. Sequenced here: CD4+ T cells from blood, sampled less than 50 months after liver transplant. This rearrangement joins TRBV28 to TRBJ1-5; the D gene is possibly TRBD1 (5 bases). DNA for the CDR3: TGTGCCAGCAGTTTTCTCGGGCAGGGAGGGAATCAGCCCCAGCATTTT. It codes for CASSFLGQGGNQPQHF.